The 21 T cell receptor beta chains presented below share a single source sample, sequenced in a study of lymphopenia after photon versus proton radiotherapy. The table came from immunoSEQ multiplex PCR; TCRdb's copy has only in-frame clones and leaves some out. The table has about 42,000 clones, approximately 83% seen once. The sample in question was peripheral blood, obtained from a patient treated with proton-based radiotherapy. Receptors were obtained from a woman in her 70s with pancreatic cancer.

The rearrangement joins TRBV25-1 to TRBJ1-3; D unclear. V gave up 2 bases and J gave up 7 bases, with 12 bases separating them. CDR3 length: 14 amino acids. Germline values: CDR1 MGHDK, CDR2 SYGVNS. DNA of the CDR3: TGTGCCAGCAGTGAACCGCGAGGGTTCAACACCATATATTTT. It encodes CASSEPRGFNTIYF.

The rearrangement links TRBV7-9 to TRBJ2-7; TRBD1 is a possible D gene (5 bases). CDR3 length equals 14 residues. The germline CDR1 and CDR2 sequences are SEHNR and FQNEAQ (reference sequence). V lost 3 bases and J 5 bases, leaving 14 bases between the germline ends. This chain's CDR3 is CASSFFQGNHEQYF. The DNA of the CDR3 is TGTGCCAGCAGCTTCTTCCAGGGTAACCACGAGCAGTACTTC.

The chain links TRBV7-2 to TRBJ1-5, with D unresolved. Trimming left V 5 bases short and J 0 bases short, with 5 bases between. Germline assignment: CDR1 SGHTA and CDR2 FQGNSA. The CDR3 loop spans 13 amino acids. DNA of the CDR3: TGTGCCAGCAGCCCCAATAGCAATCAGCCCCAGCATTTT. It yields the protein CASSPNSNQPQHF.

V gene TRBV4-1 combines with J gene TRBJ2-7; TRBD1 matches 11 bases. Per germline, CDR1 MGHRA and CDR2 YSYEKL. The CDR3 loop spans 15 amino acids. V gave up 2 bases and J gave up 3 bases; unmatched junction bases: 3. DNA for the CDR3: TGCGCCAGCAGCCAACTTGGGACAGGGGGCTACGAGCAGTACTTC. Translated: CASSQLGTGGYEQYF.

The V gene is TRBV7-9, the J gene TRBJ2-1; 10 bases align to TRBD2. CDR1 is SEHNR, CDR2 FQNEAQ, per germline (reference sequence). The CDR3 length is 19 residues. The V gene end was trimmed by 2 bases and the J gene end by 2 bases; junction bases not matched to a gene: 12. The CDR3 spells CASSLWGSLAGVPYNEQFF. For the CDR3, the DNA is TGTGCCAGCAGCTTATGGGGGAGTCTAGCGGGAGTCCCCTACAATGAGCAGTTCTTC.

The chain links TRBV15 to TRBJ1-6; the match to TRBD1 covers 9 bases. After removal of 5 bases from V and 7 bases from J, the junction contained 6 bases not matched to a gene. The length of the CDR3 is 15 residues. CDR1 LNHNV and CDR2 YYDKDF come from the germline V gene (reference sequence). The CDR3 here is CATSGRDRANSPLHF. CDR3 bases: TGTGCCACCAGCGGAAGGGACAGGGCAAATTCACCCCTCCACTTT.

The rearrangement links TRBV5-4 to TRBJ2-1; D might be TRBD1 (6 bases). The V and J ends lost 4 bases and 4 bases respectively, with 24 bases between them. Looked up from germline, CDR1 is SGHNT and CDR2 is YYREEE (reference sequence). The CDR3 loop spans 18 amino acids. The CDR3 loop is CASSARPTGNTRYNEQFF. In DNA, the CDR3 is TGTGCCAGCAGCGCCCGACCGACAGGAAACACCCGATACAATGAGCAGTTCTTC.

The CDR3 region is CASTPLRQGVYEQYF. CDR3 nucleotide sequence: TGTGCCAGCACCCCTCTCCGACAGGGGGTCTACGAGCAGTACTTC. V and J are TRBV5-5 and TRBJ2-7, with 9 positions matching TRBD1. The V segment lost 6 bases and the J segment 3 bases; nucleotides outside the gene matches: 10. The CDR3 is made up of 15 amino acids. Per the germline V gene, CDR1 is SGHKS and CDR2 is YYEKEE (reference sequence).

This clone has a single count. The gene calls are TRBV2 and TRBJ1-2; no clear D. With 1 base removed from V and 4 bases from J, the gap between germline ends came to 10 bases. This CDR3 comprises 14 residues. Germline V gene sequence: CDR1 SNHLY, CDR2 FYNNEI. The chain's CDR3 is CASSEEGLGYGYTF. Here the CDR3 DNA reads TGTGCCAGCAGTGAAGAAGGACTTGGCTATGGCTACACCTTC.

The CDR3 region has the DNA TGTGCCAGCACAGGGGGACTAGCGGGAGGGAACTCCTACAATGAGCAGTTCTTC. Its protein product is CASTGGLAGGNSYNEQFF. The gene calls are TRBV9 and TRBJ2-1, with 16 bases aligning to TRBD2. This CDR3 has 18 amino acids. Germline V gives CDR1 SGDLS, CDR2 YYNGEE. The ends lost 6 bases at V and 0 bases at J; junction bases unmatched: 6. The variable domain in full, with the rest retrieved from reference TRBV9 and TRBJ2-1, is DSGVTQTPKHLITATGQRVTLRCSPRSGDLSVYWYQQSLDQGLQFLIQYYNGEERAKGNILERFSAQQFPDLHSELNLSSLELGDSALYFCASTGGLAGGNSYNEQFFGPGTRLTVL.

This clone has only one observation. The V gene is TRBV30, the J gene TRBJ1-2, with D hard to call. Trimming took 3 bases from V and 4 from J, leaving 12 bases between them. Germline V gene data show CDR1 as GTSNPN and CDR2 as SVGIG (reference sequence). This CDR3 is 13 amino acids long. CDR3 bases: TGTGCCTGGAGCGCCGCCCGAGTCTATGGCTACACCTTC. This translates into CAWSAARVYGYTF. Full variable domain (missing parts from reference TRBV30 and TRBJ1-2): SQTIHQWPATLVQPVGSPLSLECTVEGTSNPNLYWYRQAAGRGLQLLFYSVGIGQISSEVPQNLSASRPQDRQFILSSKKLLLSDSGFYLCAWSAARVYGYTFGSGTRLTVV.

The chain links TRBV20-1 to TRBJ2-5, with D maybe TRBD2 (5 bases). Germline CDR1 is DFQATT and CDR2 is SNEGSKA (reference sequence). The CDR3 is made up of 11 amino acids. The V gene lost 1 base and the J gene lost 5 bases, with 5 bases spanning the gap. The CDR3 bases are TGCAGTGCTAGAGCGGGGGAGACCCAGTACTTC. This gives the protein CSARAGETQYF.

This clone was detected only a few times. V usage is TRBV11-2 and J usage is TRBJ2-1; D remains ambiguous. The CDR3 runs to 14 residues. Germline values: CDR1 SGHAT, CDR2 FQNNGV. The V gene lost 5 bases and the J gene lost 6 bases, with 14 bases spanning the gap. This CDR3 is CASSLISPGNEQFF. In nucleotides, the CDR3 is TGTGCCAGCAGCCTCATAAGTCCAGGCAATGAGCAGTTCTTC.

The genes are TRBV2 and TRBJ1-5, with D hard to call. The V and J ends lost 0 bases and 0 bases respectively, with 6 bases between them. The CDR3 contains 15 residues. Germline V lookup: CDR1 SNHLY, CDR2 FYNNEI. The CDR3 loop is CASSEATSSNQPQHF. The CDR3 DNA sequence: TGTGCCAGCAGTGAAGCGACCTCTAGCAATCAGCCCCAGCATTTT.

The chain carries TRBV6-5 and TRBJ2-2; D is undetermined. The CDR3 covers 13 residues. Germline V lookup: CDR1 MNHEY, CDR2 SVGAGI. Trimming took 6 bases from V and 4 from J, leaving 9 bases between them. The CDR3 loop is CASRPRSTGELFF. In DNA, the CDR3 is TGTGCCAGCAGGCCGCGGTCCACCGGGGAGCTGTTTTTT.

This clone has just one count. The J gene is TRBJ1-6, the V gene TRBV19, with 9 nucleotides matching TRBD1. The V and J ends lost 9 bases and 8 bases, in that order; junction bases with no gene match: 5. CDR1 and CDR2 (germline): LNHDA, SQIVND (reference sequence). The CDR3 is made up of 13 amino acids. Here the CDR3 DNA reads TGTGCCAGCGGGACAGGGACTGATTCACCCCTCCACTTT. As protein: CASGTGTDSPLHF.

J is TRBJ1-2 and V is TRBV30; D is unclear. The CDR3 consists of 11 residues. Germline CDR1 is GTSNPN and CDR2 is SVGIG (reference sequence). V gave up 2 bases and J gave up 8 bases, with 9 bases separating them. CDR3 sequence: CAWSTNHGYTF. In nucleotides, the CDR3 is TGTGCCTGGAGTACTAACCACGGCTACACCTTC.

The chain couples TRBV7-2 to TRBJ2-7; possible D gene TRBD1, 6 bases. V gave up 4 bases and J gave up 5 bases, with 6 bases separating them. From germline, CDR1 is SGHTA and CDR2 FQGNSA. This CDR3 spans 11 amino acids. The CDR3 DNA is TGTGCCAGCAGCTCAGGGGACGAGCAGTACTTC. Protein sequence: CASSSGDEQYF.

This chain joins TRBV29-1 and TRBJ2-4, with TRBD2 matching over 11 bases. V trimming: 4 bases; J trimming: 9 bases; junction bases outside the gene matches: 14. The CDR3 sequence is 16 residues long. The germline CDR1 and CDR2 sequences are SQVTM and ANQGSEA. The CDR3 protein is CSVGSSTSGVSSIQYF. As DNA, the CDR3 is TGCAGCGTTGGTTCGTCGACTAGCGGGGTAAGCAGCATTCAGTACTTC.

This chain connects TRBV2 to TRBJ2-3; 14 bases are a match to TRBD2. Germline V lookup: CDR1 SNHLY, CDR2 FYNNEI. This CDR3 has 18 amino acids. The ends lost 5 bases at V and 6 bases at J; junction bases unmatched: 13. CDR3 DNA sequence: TGTGCCAGCAGTCCTATCCTTGGGACTAGCGGGAGAGGGGATACGCAGTATTTT. Residues: CASSPILGTSGRGDTQYF.

The gene calls are TRBV9 and TRBJ2-1; D is unresolved. The germline gives CDR1 SGDLS, CDR2 YYNGEE. V was clipped by 4 bases and J by 0 bases, with 17 bases between them. CDR3 size: 17 residues. The CDR3 DNA sequence: TGTGCCAGCAGCACCCCTTACGAGTTCGACTCCTACAATGAGCAGTTCTTC. Translating it yields CASSTPYEFDSYNEQFF.